The 27 T cell receptor beta chains below come from one sample, sequenced in a study of blood T cell repertoires in COVID-19. TCRdb's table, derived via immunoSEQ multiplex PCR, lists solely in-frame clones and lacks some. The repertoire holds 120,000 to 150,000 clones, around 84% seen once, with roughly 4.5% in the top ten. Sequenced: peripheral blood. The receptors shown here come from a human donor in a cohort sampled during active COVID-19.

The DNA for the CDR3 is TGTGCCAGTAGTATGGGGACAGGGAAAAATCAGCCCCAGCATTTT. It is translated as CASSMGTGKNQPQHF. V gene TRBV19 combines with J gene TRBJ1-5, with 9 bases fitting TRBD1. The V gene end was trimmed by 3 bases and the J gene end by 4 bases; junction bases not matched to a gene: 4. The germline CDR1 and CDR2 sequences are LNHDA and SQIVND (reference sequence). The CDR3 is 15 residues long.

This chain joins TRBV7-9 and TRBJ1-6; a weak D match, TRBD1 (5 bases). V lost 3 bases and J 10 bases, leaving 19 bases between the germline ends. There are 16 residues in the CDR3. CDR1 and CDR2 from the germline V gene are SEHNR and FQNEAQ (reference sequence). CDR3 DNA sequence: TGTGCCAGCAGCTTTGGGCGTCTGGGGGGTAACTCACCCCTCCACTTT. Its protein product is CASSFGRLGGNSPLHF.

The chain carries TRBV27 and TRBJ1-5; no definite D call. The CDR3 spans 15 residues. The V and J ends lost 5 bases and 1 base respectively, with 12 bases between them. From germline, CDR1 is MNHEY and CDR2 SMNVEV (reference sequence). This CDR3 is CASSPRTESNQPQHF. The DNA of the CDR3 is TGTGCCAGCAGTCCCCGAACAGAAAGCAATCAGCCCCAGCATTTT.

DNA for the CDR3: TGTGCCAGCGTTTTCCCAAGCGGAGGGGGCCTGGAGACCCAGTACTTC. It encodes CASVFPSGGGLETQYF. The chain carries TRBV2 and TRBJ2-5; possible D gene TRBD1, 7 bases. The CDR3 sequence is 16 residues long. V was shortened by 8 bases and J by 5 bases, with 24 bases between the two germline ends. The germline V gene encodes CDR1 SNHLY and CDR2 FYNNEI.

The chain links TRBV30 to TRBJ1-1; D uncertain. This CDR3 has 12 amino acids. CDR1 is GTSNPN and CDR2 is SVGIG in the germline V gene (reference sequence). V gave up 3 bases and J gave up 1 base, with 6 bases separating them. Written as DNA, the CDR3 is TGTGCCTGGAGCGGGTCGAACACTGAAGCTTTCTTT. Amino acid sequence: CAWSGSNTEAFF.

A note on this clone: Additional DNA sequences in this sample encode the identical CDR3. The V call is TRBV5-1, the J call TRBJ2-7; no firm D call. The ends were cut back, 0 bases at V and 2 bases at J, with 9 bases in the middle. Germline CDR1 is SGHRS and CDR2 is YFSETQ. This CDR3 is 14 amino acids long. The CDR3 loop reads CASSLAGGPYEQYF. The DNA of the CDR3 is TGCGCCAGCAGCTTGGCCGGCGGCCCCTACGAGCAGTACTTC.

This chain links TRBV11-2 with TRBJ1-1; D unresolved. Looked up from germline, CDR1 is SGHAT and CDR2 is FQNNGV. Trimming took off 3 bases at V and 3 bases at J, with 8 bases between the two ends. CDR3 length: 13 amino acids. The CDR3 region has the DNA TGTGCCAGCAGCTTTAAGCTGTACACTGAAGCTTTCTTT. It translates to CASSFKLYTEAFF.

V and J are TRBV19 and TRBJ1-6, with D tentatively TRBD1 (5 bases). CDR3 size: 15 residues. V was pared by 5 bases and J by 7 bases, with 15 bases between. From germline, CDR1 is LNHDA and CDR2 SQIVND (reference sequence). The CDR3 DNA reads TGTGCCAGTAGTGAGACAGCTCGACAAAATTCACCCCTCCACTTT. The encoded protein is CASSETARQNSPLHF. Full variable domain (outside the CDR3, taken from reference TRBV19 and TRBJ1-6): DGGITQSPKYLFRKEGQNVTLSCEQNLNHDAMYWYRQDPGQGLRLIYYSQIVNDFQKGDIAEGYSVSREKKESFPLTVTSAQKNPTAFYLCASSETARQNSPLHFGNGTRLTVT.

The chain has TRBV28 and TRBJ2-1, with 8 bases fitting TRBD2. Germline lookup yields CDR1 MDHEN and CDR2 SYDVKM. CDR3 size: 17 residues. With 6 bases clipped from V and 8 bases from J, the junction kept 18 bases outside the gene matches. The CDR3 nucleotides read TGTGCCAGCAGCCCCTTAATGAGCGGGAGCACCCTGGATGAGCAGTTCTTC. It yields the protein CASSPLMSGSTLDEQFF.

V usage is TRBV27 and J usage is TRBJ2-3; D might be TRBD2 (6 bases). The length of the CDR3 is 14 residues. The germline V and J ends were trimmed by 2 bases and 9 bases, with 15 bases remaining between them. Looked up from germline, CDR1 is MNHEY and CDR2 is SMNVEV (reference sequence). CDR3 region: CASSLRREGQTQYF. The CDR3 nucleotides are TGTGCCAGCAGTTTACGGCGGGAAGGTCAAACGCAGTATTTT.

V gene TRBV6-5 combines with J gene TRBJ1-5; 7 nucleotides line up with TRBD1. This CDR3 has 13 residues. V lost 4 bases, J lost 5 bases, and 2 bases stayed unmatched. Germline V CDR1 and CDR2: MNHEY, SVGAGI. CDR3 region: CASSWTGHQPQHF. For the CDR3, the DNA is TGTGCCAGCAGTTGGACAGGACATCAGCCCCAGCATTTT.

The chain carries TRBV28 and TRBJ1-5, with 8 nucleotides matching TRBD1. This CDR3 is built from 15 residues. Germline V gene data show CDR1 as MDHEN and CDR2 as SYDVKM. J was trimmed by 7 bases and V by 5 bases; bases with no gene match: 10. The CDR3 reads CASSENRGVGQPQHF. CDR3 DNA sequence: TGTGCCAGCAGTGAAAACAGGGGGGTGGGACAGCCCCAGCATTTT.

CDR3 loop: CASSLALDSLAFF. The CDR3 bases are TGTGCCAGCAGCTTAGCCCTGGACAGTCTGGCTTTCTTT. The chain recombines TRBV7-6 with TRBJ1-1, with a weak D call TRBD1 (6 bases). Germline V gene sequence: CDR1 SGHVS, CDR2 FNYEAQ. The CDR3 totals 13 residues. The V gene lost 0 bases and the J gene lost 11 bases, with 13 bases spanning the gap.

This clone was counted only a few times. The chain uses TRBV3-1 (or the pseudogene TRBV3-2) and TRBJ2-5; 10 bases map to TRBD2. The CDR3 runs 16 residues. V gave up 3 bases and J gave up 5 bases; unmatched junction bases: 9. Germline V gene lookup returns CDR1 LGHDT and CDR2 YNNKEL (reference sequence). The CDR3 loop is CASSHSKRGGFETQYF. The CDR3 DNA sequence: TGTGCCAGCAGCCATTCGAAGCGGGGGGGCTTCGAGACCCAGTACTTC.

This CDR3 is CASSGLSQGGYQPQHF. DNA for the CDR3: TGTGCCAGCAGTGGACTTTCACAGGGAGGGTATCAGCCCCAGCATTTT. The chain combines TRBV6-1 with TRBJ1-5, with TRBD1 as a possible D gene (6 bases). The V gene lost 4 bases and the J gene lost 5 bases, with 18 bases spanning the gap. The CDR3 extends over 16 amino acids. The germline V gene has CDR1 MNHNS and CDR2 SASEGT.

The rearrangement uses TRBV5-1 and TRBJ2-1, with 12 positions matching TRBD2. J was trimmed by 4 bases and V by 4 bases; bases with no gene match: 6. CDR1 is SGHRS, CDR2 YFSETQ, per germline. CDR3 length equals 16 residues. The CDR3 here is CASSPPGLAGYNEQFF. The CDR3, as DNA: TGCGCCAGCAGCCCCCCCGGACTAGCGGGATACAATGAGCAGTTCTTC. The full variable domain, its missing parts supplied by reference TRBV5-1 and TRBJ2-1, is KAGVTQTPRYLIKTRGQQVTLSCSPISGHRSVSWYQQTPGQGLQFLFEYFSETQRNKGNFPGRFSGRQFSNSRSEMNVSTLELGDSALYLCASSPPGLAGYNEQFFGPGTRLTVL.

The chain is built from TRBV13 and TRBJ1-2; no reliable D call. The V gene's germline CDR1 is PRHDT and CDR2 FYEKMQ (reference sequence). CDR3 size: 13 residues. V lost 0 bases, J lost 4 bases, and 6 bases lay in between. CDR3 region: CASSLGTAYGYTF. CDR3 DNA sequence: TGTGCCAGCAGCTTAGGAACAGCCTATGGCTACACCTTC.

The chain uses TRBV7-2 and TRBJ2-2; 9 nucleotides match TRBD1. The germline CDR1 and CDR2 sequences are SGHTA and FQGNSA. This CDR3 is 14 amino acids long. V shed 5 bases, J shed 7 bases, and the junction held 5 bases outside the gene matches. The CDR3 region is CASSAGQGNGELFF. The CDR3 bases are TGTGCCAGCAGCGCGGGACAGGGCAACGGGGAGCTGTTTTTT.

The chain uses TRBV5-4 and TRBJ2-3; possibly TRBD1 for D (5 bases). Germline lookup yields CDR1 SGHNT and CDR2 YYREEE (reference sequence). The CDR3 sequence is 14 residues long. Trimming removed 4 bases from V and 2 bases from J, with 11 bases in between. CDR3 sequence reads: CASSPRGFTDTQYF. CDR3 coding DNA: TGTGCCAGCAGCCCAAGGGGCTTCACAGATACGCAGTATTTT. Filled out from reference TRBV5-4 and TRBJ2-3, the complete variable domain reads ETGVTQSPTHLIKTRGQQVTLRCSSQSGHNTVSWYQQALGQGPQFIFQYYREEENGRGNFPPRFSGLQFPNYSSELNVNALELDDSALYLCASSPRGFTDTQYFGPGTRLTVL.

V is TRBV5-4 and J is TRBJ2-1; weak D call: TRBD2 (6 bases). Per germline, CDR1 SGHNT and CDR2 YYREEE (reference sequence). V gave up 4 bases and J gave up 10 bases, with 24 bases separating them. CDR3 size: 16 residues. CDR3 DNA sequence: TGTGCCAGCAGCCCGGAGTCCGGGACTCTACCCTTGGAGCAGTTCTTC. Protein sequence: CASSPESGTLPLEQFF.

CDR3 nucleotides: TGTGCCAGCAGTGAATCAGGGGTCGGGTCCTATAATTCACCCCTCCACTTT. Translation gives CASSESGVGSYNSPLHF. The V and J genes are TRBV25-1 and TRBJ1-6; D perhaps matches TRBD1 (6 bases). Trimming removed 1 base at V and 1 base at J, with 11 bases between. The CDR3 sequence is 17 residues long. CDR1 and CDR2 from the germline V gene are MGHDK and SYGVNS.

V is TRBV7-2 and J is TRBJ2-3; 8 bases fit TRBD2. Germline loops: CDR1 SGHTA, CDR2 FQGNSA. The V gene end was trimmed by 2 bases and the J gene end by 8 bases; junction bases not matched to a gene: 12. CDR3 size: 16 residues. The CDR3 reads CASSLFTGGRQGTQYF. CDR3 bases: TGTGCCAGCAGCTTATTTACGGGGGGGCGTCAAGGTACGCAGTATTTT. The full variable domain, completed using reference TRBV7-2 and TRBJ2-3, is GAGVSQSPSNKVTEKGKDVELRCDPISGHTALYWYRQSLGQGLEFLIYFQGNSAPDKSGLPSDRFSAERTGGSVSTLTIQRTQQEDSAVYLCASSLFTGGRQGTQYFGPGTRLTVL.

This clone was seen just once. The chain employs TRBV6-5 and TRBJ2-1; D perhaps matches TRBD1 (5 bases). The V gene's germline CDR1 is MNHEY and CDR2 SVGAGI. Trimming took off 2 bases at V and 6 bases at J, with 14 bases between the two ends. The CDR3 runs 15 residues. CDR3 sequence (DNA): TGTGCCAGCAGTTACGGTCGGCCGACAGCCAATGAGCAGTTCTTC. This sequence encodes CASSYGRPTANEQFF.

The chain combines TRBV7-2 with TRBJ2-1; maybe TRBD2 (7 bases). The CDR3 contains 16 residues. From germline, CDR1 is SGHTA and CDR2 FQGNSA. Deletions cut 5 bases from V and 8 bases from J, with 22 bases between. The CDR3 DNA sequence: TGTGCCAGCAGCCTCTCTGGGGCCGGAGGGGGGGATGAGCAGTTCTTC. The encoded protein is CASSLSGAGGGDEQFF.

This clone was seen a few times. This rearrangement joins TRBV19 to TRBJ2-2; 8 positions match TRBD2. Unmatched junction bases numbered 8, after V lost 7 bases and J lost 1 base. The CDR3 spans 16 residues. Germline CDR1 and CDR2: LNHDA and SQIVND (reference sequence). CDR3 nucleotides: TGTGCCAGTAAGGCGGAGCGGGAGTTGAACACCGGGGAGCTGTTTTTT. Residues: CASKAERELNTGELFF.

This chain links TRBV6-1 with TRBJ2-2, with D perhaps matching TRBD1 (6 bases). Looked up from germline, CDR1 is MNHNS and CDR2 is SASEGT. The CDR3 length is 14 residues. Trimming removed 3 bases from V and 9 bases from J, with 14 bases in between. The CDR3 DNA reads TGTGCCAGCAGTGATCCATCGGACAGTTGGGAGCTGTTTTTT. Its protein is CASSDPSDSWELFF.

This clone was observed once. The genes are TRBV19 and TRBJ1-5, with D perhaps TRBD1 (5 bases). There are 15 residues in the CDR3. V was trimmed by 3 bases and J by 2 bases, leaving 11 bases between them. In germline, CDR1 is LNHDA, CDR2 SQIVND (reference sequence). The CDR3, as DNA: TGTGCCAGTAGTATTCGGGGGTCAGGCAATCAGCCCCAGCATTTT. It translates to CASSIRGSGNQPQHF.